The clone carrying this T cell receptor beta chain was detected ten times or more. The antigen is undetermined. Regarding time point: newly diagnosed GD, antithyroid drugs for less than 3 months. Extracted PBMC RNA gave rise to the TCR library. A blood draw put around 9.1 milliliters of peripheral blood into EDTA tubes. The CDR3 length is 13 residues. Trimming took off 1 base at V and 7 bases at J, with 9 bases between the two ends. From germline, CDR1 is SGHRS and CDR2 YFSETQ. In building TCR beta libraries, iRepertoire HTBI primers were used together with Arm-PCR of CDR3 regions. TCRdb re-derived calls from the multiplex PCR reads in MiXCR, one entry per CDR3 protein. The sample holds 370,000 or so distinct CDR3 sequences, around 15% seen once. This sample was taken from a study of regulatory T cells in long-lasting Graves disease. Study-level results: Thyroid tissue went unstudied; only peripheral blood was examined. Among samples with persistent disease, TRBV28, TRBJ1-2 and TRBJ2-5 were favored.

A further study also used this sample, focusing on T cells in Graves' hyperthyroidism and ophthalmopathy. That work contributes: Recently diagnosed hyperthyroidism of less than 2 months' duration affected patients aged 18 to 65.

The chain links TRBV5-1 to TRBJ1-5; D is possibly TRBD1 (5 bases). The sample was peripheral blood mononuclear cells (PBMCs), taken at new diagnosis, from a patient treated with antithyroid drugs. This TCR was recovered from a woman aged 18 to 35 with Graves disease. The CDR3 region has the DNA TGCGCCAGCAGCTTGAGGAGGGGACAGCCCCAGCATTTT. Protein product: CASSLRRGQPQHF.